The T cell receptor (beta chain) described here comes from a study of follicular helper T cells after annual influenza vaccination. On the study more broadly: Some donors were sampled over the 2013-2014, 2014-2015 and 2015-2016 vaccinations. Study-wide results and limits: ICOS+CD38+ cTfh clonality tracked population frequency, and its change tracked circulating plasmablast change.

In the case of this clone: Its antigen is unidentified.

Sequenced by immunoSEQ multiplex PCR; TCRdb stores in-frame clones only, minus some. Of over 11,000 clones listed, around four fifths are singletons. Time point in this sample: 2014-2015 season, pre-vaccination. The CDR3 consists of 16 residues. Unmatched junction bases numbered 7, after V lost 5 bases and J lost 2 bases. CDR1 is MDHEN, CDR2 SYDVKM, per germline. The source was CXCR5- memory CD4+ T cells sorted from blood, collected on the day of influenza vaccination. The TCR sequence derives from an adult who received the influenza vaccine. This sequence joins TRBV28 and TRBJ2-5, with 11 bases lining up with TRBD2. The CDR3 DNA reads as TGTGCCAGCAGTCCTCTAGCGGGGGGACGACAAGAGACCCAGTACTTC. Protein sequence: CASSPLAGGRQETQYF.